A single sample is the source of the 2 T cell receptor beta chains below, sequenced in a study of CD8+CD57+ T cells in acquired aplastic anemia (dated by TCRdb to 2017 to 2018). Expansion of CD8+CD57+ cells had been shown by flow cytometry in the patients chosen for sequencing. The reads were generated on an Illumina HiSeq 2000. Genomic DNA served as template for TCR beta VDJ combination and CDR3 sequence profiling. TCRdb ran its own pipeline on the public reads, namely fastp trimming at Q25 and MiXCR clone calling, and kept in-frame beta chains. Rows matching on CDR3 protein sequence are summarized as one entry with the most common DNA and genes. A total of roughly 150,000 distinct CDR3 sequences appear in this sample, about half of them only once. Roughly 3.5% of the sample is taken by the ten largest. The sample was sorted CD4+, CD8+, or CD8+CD57+ T cells (not recorded which) from PBMCs. These receptors were obtained from a human donor with aplastic anemia.

V gene TRBV29-1 combines with J gene TRBJ1-6; 8 nucleotides agree with TRBD1. Germline-derived CDR1 and CDR2 are SQVTM and ANQGSEA. V dropped 7 bases and J dropped 8; count of bases not matched to a gene: 7. The CDR3 is 13 residues long. In DNA form, the CDR3 reads TGCAGCGCTAATAGACAGGGGCATTCACCCCTCCACTTT. Its protein product is CSANRQGHSPLHF.

This clonotype was found many times. The V call is TRBV4-2, the J call TRBJ1-5; tentative D call: TRBD1 (5 bases). CDR3 length: 14 amino acids. V was shortened by 4 bases and J by 7 bases, with 14 bases between the two germline ends. Germline V gene sequence: CDR1 LGHNA, CDR2 YNFKEQ. The CDR3 DNA reads TGTGCCAGCAGCCTCCAGGGCCTAGGGCAGCCCCAGCATTTT. Its translation: CASSLQGLGQPQHF.